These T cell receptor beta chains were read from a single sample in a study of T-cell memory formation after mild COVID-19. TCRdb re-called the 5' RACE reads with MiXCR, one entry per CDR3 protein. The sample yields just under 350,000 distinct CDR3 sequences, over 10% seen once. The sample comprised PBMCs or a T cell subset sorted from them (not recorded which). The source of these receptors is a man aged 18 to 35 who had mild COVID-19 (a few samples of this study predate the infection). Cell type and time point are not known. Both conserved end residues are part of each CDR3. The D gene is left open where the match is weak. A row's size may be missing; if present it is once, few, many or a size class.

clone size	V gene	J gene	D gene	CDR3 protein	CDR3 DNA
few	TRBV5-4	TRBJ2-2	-	CASSLAENTGELFF	TGTGCCAGCAGCTTGGCCGAGAACACCGGGGAGCTGTTTTTT
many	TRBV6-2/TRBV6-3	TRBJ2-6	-	CATSGANVLTF	TGTGCCACCTCTGGGGCCAACGTCCTGACTTTC
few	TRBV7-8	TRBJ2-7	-	CASSSLSHYEQYF	TGTGCCAGCAGCTCCCTTTCCCACTACGAGCAGTACTTC
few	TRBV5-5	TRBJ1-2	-	CASSLVSWGGGYYTF	TGTGCCAGCAGCTTGGTCTCTTGGGGAGGTGGCTACTACACCTTC
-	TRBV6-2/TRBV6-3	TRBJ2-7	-	CASSSLIEVQYF	TGTGCCAGCAGTTCCCTTATTGAGGTACAGTACTTC
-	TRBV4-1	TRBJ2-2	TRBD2	CASSQETSVTGELFF	TGCGCCAGCAGCCAAGAGACTAGCGTCACCGGGGAGCTGTTTTTT
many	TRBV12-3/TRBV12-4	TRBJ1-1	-	CASRWRFEAFF	TGTGCCAGCAGATGGCGGTTTGAAGCTTTCTTT
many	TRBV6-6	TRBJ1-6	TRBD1	CASSFWTGNSPLHF	TGTGCCAGCAGTTTCTGGACAGGGAATTCACCCCTCCACTTT
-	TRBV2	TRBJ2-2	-	CASSEEVAGELFF	TGTGCCAGCAGTGAAGAGGTGGCCGGGGAGCTGTTTTTT
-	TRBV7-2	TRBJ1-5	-	CASSSGFNQPQHF	TGTGCCAGCAGCTCAGGGTTCAATCAGCCCCAGCATTTT
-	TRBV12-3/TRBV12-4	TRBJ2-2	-	CASSVRGSANTGELFF	TGTGCCAGCAGTGTACGGGGGAGCGCGAACACCGGGGAGCTGTTTTTT
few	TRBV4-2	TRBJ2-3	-	CASSQDLDSPHWFRADTQYF	TGTGCCAGCAGCCAAGATTTGGACAGTCCCCATTGGTTTAGAGCGGATACGCAGTATTTT
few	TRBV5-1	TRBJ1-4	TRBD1	CASSLRDRTEKLFF	TGCGCCAGCAGCCTCCGGGACAGGACCGAAAAACTGTTTTTT
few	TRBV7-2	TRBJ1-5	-	CASSLGRRGGDQPQHF	TGTGCCAGCAGCTTAGGTCGCAGGGGCGGCGATCAGCCCCAGCATTTT
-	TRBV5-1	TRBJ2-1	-	CASSLYAGLYYNEQFF	TGCGCCAGCAGCTTGTATGCGGGACTTTACTACAATGAGCAGTTCTTC
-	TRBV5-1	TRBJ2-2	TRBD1	CASSLQDRVTGELFF	TGCGCCAGCAGCTTACAGGACAGGGTAACCGGGGAGCTGTTTTTT
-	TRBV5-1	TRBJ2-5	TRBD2	CASSILGLEETQYF	TGCGCCAGCAGCATACTGGGACTAGAAGAGACCCAGTACTTC
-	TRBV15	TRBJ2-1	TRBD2	CATSRDLGGQREYNEQFF	TGTGCCACCAGCAGAGATCTGGGAGGCCAGCGGGAGTACAATGAGCAGTTCTTC
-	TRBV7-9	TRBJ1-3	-	CASSLRGGGNTIYF	TGTGCCAGCAGCTTACGGGGTGGAGGAAACACCATATATTTT
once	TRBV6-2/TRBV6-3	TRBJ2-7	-	CASSYSLGEQYF	TGTGCCAGCAGTTACTCCTTGGGCGAGCAGTACTTC
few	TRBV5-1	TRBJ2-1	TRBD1	CASGTGVNEQFF	TGCGCCAGCGGGACAGGGGTCAATGAGCAGTTCTTC
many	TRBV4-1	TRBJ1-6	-	CASSHQTRGPRFRNSPLHF	TGCGCCAGCAGCCACCAAACGCGGGGACCAAGGTTTCGTAATTCACCCCTCCACTTT
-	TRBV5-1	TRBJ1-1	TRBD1	CASADYRGSDTEAFF	TGCGCCAGCGCCGATTACAGGGGATCGGACACTGAAGCTTTCTTT
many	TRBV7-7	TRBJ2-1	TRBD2	CASSRGGQFDEQFF	TGTGCTAGCAGTCGGGGGGGTCAGTTTGATGAGCAGTTCTTC
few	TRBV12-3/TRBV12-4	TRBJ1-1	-	CASSPALGVGTEAFF	TGTGCCAGCAGTCCCGCCCTGGGGGTGGGCACTGAAGCTTTCTTT
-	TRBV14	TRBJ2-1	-	CASSQDGVPPDEQFF	TGTGCCAGCAGCCAAGACGGCGTGCCCCCCGATGAGCAGTTCTTC
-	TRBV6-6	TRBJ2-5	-	CASSPARETQYF	TGTGCCAGCAGTCCCGCCAGGGAGACCCAGTACTTC
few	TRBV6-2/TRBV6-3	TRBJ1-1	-	CASSYSSGLARRMNTEAFF	TGTGCCAGCAGTTACTCGAGCGGGTTGGCCCGAAGAATGAACACTGAAGCTTTCTTT
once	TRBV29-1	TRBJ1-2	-	CSVEASNYGYTF	TGCAGCGTTGAAGCCAGCAACTATGGCTACACCTTC
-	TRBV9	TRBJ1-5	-	CASSVQGNNQPQHF	TGTGCCAGCAGCGTACAGGGGAACAATCAGCCCCAGCATTTT
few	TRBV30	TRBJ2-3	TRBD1	CASSVTGGQTDTQYF	TGTGCCTCGAGCGTGACAGGGGGCCAGACAGATACGCAGTATTTT
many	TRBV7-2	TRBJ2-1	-	CASSGYHNEQFF	TGTGCCAGCAGCGGATATCACAATGAGCAGTTCTTC
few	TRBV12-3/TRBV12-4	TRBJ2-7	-	CASRLESGPQYEQYF	TGTGCCAGCAGGCTGGAGTCCGGGCCCCAATACGAGCAGTACTTC
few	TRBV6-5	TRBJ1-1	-	CASSYSPEGTEAFF	TGTGCCAGCAGTTACTCACCCGAGGGCACTGAAGCTTTCTTT
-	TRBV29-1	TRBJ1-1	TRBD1	CSVEQGTEGKAFF	TGCAGCGTTGAACAAGGGACAGAGGGAAAAGCTTTCTTT
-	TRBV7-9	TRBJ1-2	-	CASSTGSGYTF	TGTGCCAGCAGCACGGGTTCGGGCTACACCTTC
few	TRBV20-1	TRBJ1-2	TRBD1	CSAREGLTGGYTF	TGCAGTGCTAGAGAGGGGCTGACAGGGGGCTACACCTTC
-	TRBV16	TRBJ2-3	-	CASSPQGLSYSPDTQYF	TGTGCCAGCAGCCCCCAGGGACTTTCCTACTCTCCAGATACGCAGTATTTT
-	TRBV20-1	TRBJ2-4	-	CSALMGGRAKNIQYF	TGCAGTGCATTGATGGGGGGGCGTGCCAAAAACATTCAGTACTTC
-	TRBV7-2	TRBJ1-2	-	CASSLAQANYGYTF	TGTGCCAGCAGCTTAGCACAGGCGAACTATGGCTACACCTTC
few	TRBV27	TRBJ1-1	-	CASSAPGGYTEAFF	TGTGCCAGCAGTGCCCCCGGGGGCTACACTGAAGCTTTCTTT
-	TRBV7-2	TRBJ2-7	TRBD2	CASSSGGYREQYF	TGTGCCAGCAGCAGCGGGGGGTACCGCGAGCAGTACTTC
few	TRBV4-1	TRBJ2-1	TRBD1	CASSQGQGGDEQFF	TGCGCCAGCAGCCAAGGACAGGGGGGGGATGAGCAGTTCTTC
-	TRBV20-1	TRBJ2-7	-	CSARDLGGRIGRGSEQYF	TGCAGTGCTAGAGATCTTGGGGGGCGCATTGGTCGAGGGTCCGAGCAGTACTTC
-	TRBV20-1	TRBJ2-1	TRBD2	CSRTSGASSYNEQFF	TGCAGTAGGACTAGCGGGGCTAGCTCCTACAATGAGCAGTTCTTC
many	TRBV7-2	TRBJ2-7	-	CASSLDGTRSYEQYF	TGTGCCAGCAGCTTAGATGGGACACGCTCCTACGAGCAGTACTTC
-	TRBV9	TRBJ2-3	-	CASTGGALTDTQYF	TGTGCCAGTACAGGGGGGGCCCTCACAGATACGCAGTATTTT
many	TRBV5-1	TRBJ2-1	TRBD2	CASSLMPGGAYNEQFF	TGCGCCAGCAGCTTGATGCCGGGGGGAGCCTACAATGAGCAGTTCTTC
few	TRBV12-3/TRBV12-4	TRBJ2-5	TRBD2	CASSFATSPTQYF	TGTGCCAGCAGTTTCGCGACTAGCCCGACCCAGTACTTC
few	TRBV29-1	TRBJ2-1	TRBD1	CSVDQGVYEQFF	TGCAGCGTTGACCAGGGGGTATATGAGCAGTTCTTC